The clone carrying this T cell receptor beta chain has more than one count but fewer than ten. The sample belongs to a study of beta chain features in type 1 diabetes. With V trimmed by 0 bases and J by 3 bases, 7 bases remained unmatched. The CDR3 is 16 residues long. Looked up from germline, CDR1 is LGHNA and CDR2 is YNFKEQ. Expressed TCRB transcripts were sequenced after all isolated RNA was converted to cDNA. Here immunoSEQ multiplex PCR was the method, and the copy in TCRdb shows in-frame clones only, minus some. The table has some 150,000 clones, 9.2% seen once. Sequencing used central memory CD4+ T cells from blood. This clonotype originated in a young man in good health. The rearrangement links TRBV4-2 to TRBJ1-2; the match to TRBD1 covers 7 bases. CDR3 amino acids: CASSQETDRPYYGYTF. CDR3 bases: TGTGCCAGCAGCCAAGAAACGGACAGGCCTTACTATGGCTACACCTTC.